This entry lists 20 T cell receptor beta chains sequenced from one sample in a study of blood T cell repertoires in COVID-19 (dated by TCRdb to the early 2020s). Receptor libraries were prepared by the immunoSEQ multiplex PCR assay. TCRdb re-hosts the immuneACCESS table, in-frame sequences only. Its copies lack some clones; in the studies checked, an unresolved V gene accounts for under half of them, and the cause for the rest is not known. The sample yields roughly 260,000 clones; approximately 91% were counted once. Approximately 10% of the sample comes from the top ten. Input material: peripheral blood. The receptors were gathered from a woman aged 25-40 years with COVID-19, enrolled during active disease.

This rearrangement joins TRBV30 to TRBJ2-2; possibly TRBD2 for D (8 bases). This CDR3 comprises 17 residues. The germline V gene encodes CDR1 GTSNPN and CDR2 SVGIG (reference sequence). V was pared by 6 bases and J by 0 bases, with 20 bases between. CDR3 protein: CACRGGTSGTNTGELFF. The CDR3 DNA is TGTGCCTGTCGAGGGGGCACTAGCGGCACGAACACCGGGGAGCTGTTTTTT.

The genes are TRBV6-5 and TRBJ1-6; D gene unclear. The V end lost 5 bases, the J end lost 9 bases, and 11 bases lay between the germline ends. This CDR3 is built from 13 residues. Germline loops: CDR1 MNHEY, CDR2 SVGAGI. DNA for the CDR3: TGTGCCAGCAGTCACCCCGGAGGTTCACCCCTCCACTTT. The encoded protein is CASSHPGGSPLHF.

The chain uses TRBV4-1 and TRBJ1-5, with D unresolved. This CDR3 is built from 16 residues. Germline CDR1 is MGHRA and CDR2 is YSYEKL. V lost 0 bases and J lost 6, with 15 bases in between. The CDR3 DNA is TGCGCCAGCAGCCAAGAGTGGACCGCGGGAACTCAGCCCCAGCATTTT. Translating gives CASSQEWTAGTQPQHF.

This sequence joins TRBV30 and TRBJ2-3; TRBD2 agrees at 9 bases. In germline, CDR1 is GTSNPN, CDR2 SVGIG (reference sequence). J gave up 4 bases and V 1 base, and 9 bases lay outside the gene matches. The CDR3 sequence is 16 residues long. This chain's CDR3 is CAWSAGQAGGADTQYF. As DNA, the CDR3 is TGTGCCTGGAGTGCCGGCCAAGCGGGAGGTGCAGATACGCAGTATTTT.

The chain has TRBV19 and TRBJ2-7, with D hard to call. The ends were cut back, 4 bases at V and 2 bases at J, with 6 bases in the middle. Looked up from germline, CDR1 is LNHDA and CDR2 is SQIVND (reference sequence). The CDR3 spans 12 residues. The CDR3 loop is CASSSQTYEQYF. CDR3 nucleotide sequence: TGTGCCAGTAGTAGCCAGACCTACGAGCAGTACTTC.

CDR3 nucleotide sequence: TGTGCCAGCAGTCCCCTCGGACTAGCAACCTACGAGCAGTACTTC. Protein sequence: CASSPLGLATYEQYF. This chain uses TRBV27 with TRBJ2-7; 8 nucleotides align to TRBD2. CDR3 size: 15 residues. Unmatched junction bases numbered 8, after V lost 5 bases and J lost 2 bases. Germline assignment: CDR1 MNHEY and CDR2 SMNVEV (reference sequence).

This chain connects TRBV6-5 to TRBJ2-7, with 9 bases matching TRBD2. The ends lost 6 bases at V and 7 bases at J; junction bases unmatched: 10. CDR1 and CDR2 from the germline V gene are MNHEY and SVGAGI. CDR3 length equals 14 residues. The CDR3 DNA follows: TGTGCCAGCAGGGGGGCTAGCGGGGCGAGAGAGCAGTACTTC. This encodes CASRGASGAREQYF.

This clone was observed a single time. This chain links TRBV6-6 with TRBJ1-6, with a tentative D call TRBD1 (6 bases). Germline CDR1 MNHNY, CDR2 SVGAGI (reference sequence). This CDR3 is built from 15 residues. Between the trimmed V and J ends, which lost 6 bases and 11 bases, there was a span of 20 bases. Written as DNA, the CDR3 is TGTGCCAGCAGCCTCAGGGGTTCCAGACGTCCACCCCTCCACTTT. It specifies CASSLRGSRRPPLHF.

The chain carries TRBV30 and TRBJ2-2; D unclear. V was pared by 4 bases and J by 1 base, with 7 bases between. CDR1 is GTSNPN and CDR2 is SVGIG in the germline V gene (reference sequence). There are 13 residues in the CDR3. The DNA for the CDR3 is TGTGCCTGGAATTTATTGAACACCGGGGAGCTGTTTTTT. Translated: CAWNLLNTGELFF.

The V and J genes are TRBV7-2 and TRBJ2-2; 8 positions agree with TRBD1. V gave up 5 bases and J gave up 1 base; unmatched junction bases: 6. The germline gives CDR1 SGHTA, CDR2 FQGNSA. The CDR3 totals 16 residues. This CDR3 reads CASSPSGTGNTGELFF. The DNA of the CDR3 is TGTGCCAGCAGCCCCTCCGGGACAGGGAACACCGGGGAGCTGTTTTTT.

This chain connects TRBV7-2 to TRBJ2-7; D is possibly TRBD1 (6 bases). Germline V gene lookup returns CDR1 SGHTA and CDR2 FQGNSA. V gave up 2 bases and J gave up 5 bases, with 10 bases separating them. The CDR3 has 13 amino acids. CDR3 protein: CASSLQDSHEQYF. In nucleotides, the CDR3 is TGTGCCAGCAGCTTACAGGACAGCCACGAGCAGTACTTC.

The chain links TRBV7-6 to TRBJ2-2; 12 bases are a match to TRBD2. The CDR3 is made up of 20 amino acids. V trimming: 2 bases; J trimming: 1 base; junction bases outside the gene matches: 11. The germline gives CDR1 SGHVS, CDR2 FNYEAQ. DNA of the CDR3: TGTGCCAGCAGCTTAACAAGGACTAGCGGGACGAAGGGGAACACCGGGGAGCTGTTTTTT. Its translation is CASSLTRTSGTKGNTGELFF.

The V gene is TRBV30, the J gene TRBJ1-5; perhaps TRBD1 as D (6 bases). V shed 2 bases and J shed 8 bases, with 13 bases lying between them. The CDR3 loop spans 13 amino acids. In germline, CDR1 is GTSNPN, CDR2 SVGIG (reference sequence). Here the CDR3 DNA reads TGTGCCTGGAGTAAACAGGGAACGGAGCCCCAGCATTTT. Encoded protein: CAWSKQGTEPQHF.

This clone showed up just once. J is TRBJ1-6 and V is TRBV28; maybe TRBD1 (5 bases). Germline CDR1 is MDHEN and CDR2 is SYDVKM. This CDR3 comprises 15 residues. V was pared by 4 bases and J by 5 bases, with 12 bases between. CDR3 in DNA: TGTGCCAGCAGTTGGGGGGGAGGGCATAATTCACCCCTCCACTTT. Protein: CASSWGGGHNSPLHF.

The rearrangement links TRBV3-1 (or the pseudogene TRBV3-2) to TRBJ2-2; 9 bases align to TRBD2. CDR1 is LGHDT and CDR2 is YNNKEL in the germline V gene (reference sequence). The CDR3 is made up of 16 amino acids. The J segment lost 7 bases and the V segment lost 4 bases, leaving 10 bases of the junction unmatched. The CDR3 reads CASSLRRTSVHGELFF. The CDR3 region has the DNA TGTGCCAGCAGCCTTAGAAGGACTAGCGTCCACGGGGAGCTGTTTTTT.

V gene TRBV11-2 combines with J gene TRBJ1-6; D is possibly TRBD1 (6 bases). Germline lookup yields CDR1 SGHAT and CDR2 FQNNGV. The ends were cut back, 5 bases at V and 9 bases at J, with 17 bases in the middle. This CDR3 contains 15 residues. The CDR3: CASSGTRGGGSPLHF. CDR3 sequence (DNA): TGTGCCAGCAGCGGTACCAGGGGAGGGGGTTCACCCCTCCACTTT.

This chain links TRBV3-1 (or the pseudogene TRBV3-2) with TRBJ1-4, with D tentatively TRBD1 (5 bases). There are 16 residues in the CDR3. V lost 5 bases and J 6 bases, leaving 19 bases between the germline ends. CDR1 and CDR2 (germline): LGHDT, YNNKEL (reference sequence). CDR3 bases: TGTGCCAGCAGCGCACGCGATTCAGGGTTTCATGAAAAACTGTTTTTT. It is translated as CASSARDSGFHEKLFF.

The chain couples TRBV10-3 to TRBJ2-7; 11 bases are shared with TRBD2. The CDR3 sequence is 12 residues long. The trim removed 11 bases at V and 3 bases at J, leaving 3 bases unmatched. The V gene's germline CDR1 is ENHRY and CDR2 SYGVKD. The CDR3 region has the DNA TGTGCCGCCGGGACTAGCGGCTACGAGCAGTACTTC. Protein sequence: CAAGTSGYEQYF.

This chain links TRBV30 with TRBJ1-2; 7 bases are a match to TRBD1. This CDR3 region has 12 residues. The germline CDR1 and CDR2 sequences are GTSNPN and SVGIG (reference sequence). Trimming took 1 base from V and 9 from J; bases not matched to a gene: 5. The CDR3 DNA follows: TGTGCCTGGAGTGAAGACAGGGAACGCTACACCTTC. Residues: CAWSEDRERYTF. Based on the CDR3 plus reference TRBV30 and TRBJ1-2, the full variable domain is SQTIHQWPATLVQPVGSPLSLECTVEGTSNPNLYWYRQAAGRGLQLLFYSVGIGQISSEVPQNLSASRPQDRQFILSSKKLLLSDSGFYLCAWSEDRERYTFGSGTRLTVV.

The genes are TRBV27 and TRBJ2-3, with D perhaps matching TRBD2 (5 bases). V lost 6 bases and J 0 bases, leaving 13 bases between the germline ends. The germline CDR1 and CDR2 sequences are MNHEY and SMNVEV (reference sequence). The CDR3 is made up of 15 amino acids. The chain's CDR3 is CASSPRRLSTDTQYF. The CDR3 DNA reads as TGTGCCAGCAGCCCCAGGAGGCTTAGCACAGATACGCAGTATTTT.